The 28 T cell receptor beta chains presented below share a single source sample, sequenced in a study of shared clonotypes between healthy human individuals. Profiling relied on immunoSEQ multiplex PCR, and the TCRdb table lists in-frame clones only, not all of them. The table lists 2 million to 2.5 million clones, about 90% of them singletons. Material for sequencing was naive CD4+ T cells from PBMCs. Subset reported: CD45RA+ positively selected. Receptors originate from a man aged 18-30 years in good health. Some clones in this sample may be carry-over from other donors' samples.

The V call is TRBV5-1, the J call TRBJ2-7; the match to TRBD1 covers 9 bases. Germline CDR1 and CDR2: SGHRS and YFSETQ. J was trimmed by 6 bases and V by 4 bases; bases with no gene match: 11. The CDR3 loop spans 15 amino acids. Here the CDR3 DNA reads TGCGCCAGCAGCGTAGGTGGGACAGGGCTTGGCGAGCAGTACTTC. Translated: CASSVGGTGLGEQYF.

The rearrangement links TRBV10-3 to TRBJ2-7; 9 bases line up with TRBD1. Germline CDR1 is ENHRY and CDR2 is SYGVKD. This CDR3 is built from 14 residues. Trimming took 7 bases from V and 5 from J; bases not matched to a gene: 9. CDR3 in amino acids: CAITAGTGSNEQYF. The CDR3 DNA sequence: TGTGCCATCACCGCAGGGACAGGGTCCAACGAGCAGTACTTC.

V usage is TRBV7-9 and J usage is TRBJ2-5; no definite D call. The V gene's germline CDR1 is SEHNR and CDR2 FQNEAQ (reference sequence). V lost 5 bases and J lost 5, with 9 bases in between. The CDR3 has 12 residues. The CDR3 loop is CASSLIVETQYF. CDR3 DNA: TGTGCCAGCAGCCTCATAGTTGAGACCCAGTACTTC. The whole variable domain, filled in from reference TRBV7-9 and TRBJ2-5, reads DTGVSQNPRHKITKRGQNVTFRCDPISEHNRLYWYRQTLGQGPEFLTYFQNEAQLEKSRLLSDRFSAERPKGSFSTLEIQRTEQGDSAMYLCASSLIVETQYFGPGTRLLVL.

The chain is built from TRBV6-5 and TRBJ2-7; D unresolved. CDR1 is MNHEY, CDR2 SVGAGI, per germline. V lost 4 bases and J 0 bases, leaving 10 bases between the germline ends. The CDR3 is made up of 14 amino acids. The CDR3 spells CASSSSDGSYEQYF. The CDR3 coding sequence is TGTGCCAGCAGTTCCTCGGACGGCTCCTACGAGCAGTACTTC.

The chain links TRBV6-6 to TRBJ1-1; no clear D. The CDR3 covers 14 residues. The V end lost 7 bases, the J end lost 1 base, and 13 bases lay between the germline ends. CDR1 and CDR2 from the germline V gene are MNHNY and SVGAGI (reference sequence). The chain's CDR3 is CASKEGTPNTEAFF. The CDR3 DNA sequence: TGTGCCAGCAAAGAGGGTACGCCGAACACTGAAGCTTTCTTT.

The rearrangement joins TRBV5-1 to TRBJ1-1; D gene ambiguous. The germline CDR1 and CDR2 sequences are SGHRS and YFSETQ. The CDR3 runs 14 residues. Between the trimmed V and J ends, which lost 3 bases and 6 bases, there was a span of 15 bases. CDR3 bases: TGCGCCAGCAGCTCCAACAGAGGCGTCGCTGAAGCTTTCTTT. Protein product: CASSSNRGVAEAFF.

A word on this clone: Other nucleotide sequences from this sample produce the same CDR3. This chain joins TRBV28 and TRBJ1-4; D is undetermined. This CDR3 spans 15 amino acids. CDR1 and CDR2 (germline): MDHEN, SYDVKM. Deletions cut 2 bases from V and 0 bases from J, with 7 bases between. The CDR3 loop reads CASSLRLSTNEKLFF. CDR3 nucleotide sequence: TGTGCCAGCAGTTTACGTCTATCAACTAATGAAAAACTGTTTTTT. The entire variable domain, with the rest obtained from reference TRBV28 and TRBJ1-4, is as follows: DVKVTQSSRYLVKRTGEKVFLECVQDMDHENMFWYRQDPGLGLRLIYFSYDVKMKEKGDIPEGYSVSREKKERFSLILESASTNQTSMYLCASSLRLSTNEKLFFGSGTQLSVL.

The chain has TRBV9 and TRBJ2-3; no reliable D call. The CDR3 is 14 residues long. Trimming pared 3 bases from V and 2 bases from J, leaving 10 bases between. From germline, CDR1 is SGDLS and CDR2 YYNGEE. The CDR3 sequence is CASSDYPYTDTQYF. CDR3 DNA: TGTGCCAGCAGCGACTACCCCTACACAGATACGCAGTATTTT. Looking up the rest from reference TRBV9 and TRBJ2-3 gives the full variable domain: DSGVTQTPKHLITATGQRVTLRCSPRSGDLSVYWYQQSLDQGLQFLIQYYNGEERAKGNILERFSAQQFPDLHSELNLSSLELGDSALYFCASSDYPYTDTQYFGPGTRLTVL.

The chain joins TRBV7-6 to TRBJ2-5, with TRBD2 identical over 7 bases. V shed 5 bases and J 3 bases; nucleotides not matched to a gene: 3. CDR3 size: 13 residues. Germline V lookup: CDR1 SGHVS, CDR2 FNYEAQ. The CDR3 DNA reads as TGTGCCAGCAGCGGCGGGACTAAAGAGACCCAGTACTTC. Amino acid sequence: CASSGGTKETQYF.

This chain's CDR3 is CASTTGGTLGYEQYF. CDR3 sequence (DNA): TGTGCCAGCACCACAGGGGGTACTCTGGGCTACGAGCAGTACTTC. The rearrangement joins TRBV6-6 to TRBJ2-7; the match to TRBD1 covers 8 bases. Germline V gives CDR1 MNHNY, CDR2 SVGAGI (reference sequence). This CDR3 has 15 amino acids. Unmatched junction bases numbered 11, after V lost 7 bases and J lost 3 bases.

The chain joins TRBV11-2 to TRBJ2-2, with D tentatively TRBD1 or TRBD2 (6 bases each). This CDR3 has 15 amino acids. The V end lost 1 base, the J end lost 4 bases, and 10 bases lay between the germline ends. Germline V gene data show CDR1 as SGHAT and CDR2 as FQNNGV. DNA for the CDR3: TGTGCCAGCAGCTTAGTAGAGGGGGGCACCGGGGAGCTGTTTTTT. Amino acid sequence: CASSLVEGGTGELFF.

The V gene is TRBV29-1, the J gene TRBJ2-3; tentatively, D is TRBD2 (5 bases). Trimming pared 0 bases from V and 4 bases from J, leaving 11 bases between. Germline-derived CDR1 and CDR2 are SQVTM and ANQGSEA. The CDR3 totals 14 residues. In DNA, the CDR3 is TGCAGCGTTGAAGAGTCAGCGGCTGCAGATACGCAGTATTTT. The encoded protein is CSVEESAAADTQYF.

This clone was recorded once. The rearrangement links TRBV6-5 to TRBJ2-5, with D perhaps matching TRBD1 or TRBD2 (6 bases each). V lost 5 bases to trimming and J lost 2 bases, with 15 bases between them. Germline-derived CDR1 and CDR2 are MNHEY and SVGAGI. The CDR3 extends over 15 amino acids. CDR3 in amino acids: CASSTVGAGQETQYF. The CDR3 DNA reads as TGTGCCAGCAGTACCGTGGGGGCGGGACAAGAGACCCAGTACTTC.

This clone was detected once. The CDR3, as DNA: TGTGCCAGCAGTCCCCCCGGGACTAGGAACTACGAGCAGTACTTC. Protein: CASSPPGTRNYEQYF. The genes are TRBV28 and TRBJ2-7, with 8 bases aligning to TRBD2. Trimming cost V 5 bases and J 3 bases; bases outside gene matches: 9. Per germline, CDR1 MDHEN and CDR2 SYDVKM. This CDR3 is built from 15 residues.

This chain connects TRBV6-5 to TRBJ2-7, with TRBD1 as a possible D gene (6 bases). CDR1 and CDR2 (germline): MNHEY, SVGAGI. Trimming cost V 0 bases and J 3 bases, with 12 bases left between them. This CDR3 spans 15 amino acids. CDR3 amino acids: CASSYSTGQRYEQYF. CDR3 coding DNA: TGTGCCAGCAGTTACTCGACGGGACAACGCTACGAGCAGTACTTC.

The rearrangement links TRBV6-1 to TRBJ1-5; D might be TRBD1 (6 bases). This CDR3 comprises 18 residues. Looked up from germline, CDR1 is MNHNS and CDR2 is SASEGT. The germline V and J ends were trimmed by 0 bases and 1 base, with 16 bases remaining between them. CDR3 nucleotide sequence: TGTGCCAGCAGTGAAGCGCTAGGACAGAGTGGCAGCAATCAGCCCCAGCATTTT. Encoded protein: CASSEALGQSGSNQPQHF.

V usage is TRBV30 and J usage is TRBJ1-2; a weak D match, TRBD1 (5 bases). The germline CDR1 and CDR2 sequences are GTSNPN and SVGIG (reference sequence). The CDR3 length is 15 residues. V lost 4 bases, J lost 4 bases, and 19 bases lay in between. The CDR3 reads CAWTRGAGRGYGYTF. In DNA, the CDR3 is TGTGCCTGGACCCGAGGGGCAGGGAGAGGCTATGGCTACACCTTC.

V and J are TRBV28 and TRBJ1-1; 7 nucleotides match TRBD1. V gave up 5 bases and J gave up 11 bases; unmatched junction bases: 8. This CDR3 is built from 12 residues. Looked up from germline, CDR1 is MDHEN and CDR2 is SYDVKM. CDR3 DNA sequence: TGTGCCAGCAGTCAGACCGACAGGGAGGCTTTCTTT. Translation gives CASSQTDREAFF.

A note on this clone: Other DNA sequences within the sample encode an identical CDR3. The gene calls are TRBV6-5 and TRBJ2-7; D unresolved. The CDR3 has 11 residues. The germline gives CDR1 MNHEY, CDR2 SVGAGI. Trimming removed 6 bases at V and 6 bases at J, with 9 bases between. The CDR3 is CASRSSGEQYF. The CDR3 nucleotides read TGTGCCAGCAGATCTAGTGGCGAGCAGTACTTC.

In its sample, this clone was seen a few times. J is TRBJ1-2 and V is TRBV11-2; D perhaps matches TRBD1 (6 bases). The V gene lost 0 bases and the J gene lost 8 bases, with 13 bases spanning the gap. Germline CDR1 SGHAT, CDR2 FQNNGV. The CDR3 length is 14 residues. The CDR3 protein is CASSLDTGLGGYTF. DNA for the CDR3: TGTGCCAGCAGCTTAGATACAGGGCTGGGAGGCTACACCTTC.

About this clone: Distinct nucleotide sequences in the sample also encode this CDR3. The chain combines TRBV28 with TRBJ1-3; TRBD1 is a possible D gene (5 bases). Trimming took 5 bases from V and 1 from J, leaving 9 bases between them. The CDR3 has 14 residues. Germline-derived CDR1 and CDR2 are MDHEN and SYDVKM. The CDR3 DNA reads as TGTGCCAGCAGTCCGGGGGGTTCTGGAAACACCATATATTTT. Residues: CASSPGGSGNTIYF.

Worth noting for this clone: Relative to the germline gene, one junction end is altered; a read error may explain this. The rearrangement joins TRBV4-1 to TRBJ1-1; 7 bases are a match to TRBD1. Per the germline V gene, CDR1 is MGHRA and CDR2 is YSYEKL. This CDR3 comprises 15 residues. CDR3 residues: CASTQSGGRGTEAFF. The CDR3 coding sequence is TGCGCCAGCACCCAATCAGGGGGTCGGGGCACTGAAGCTTTCTTT.

The CDR3 reads CASSLRLMNTEAFF. CDR3 nucleotides: TGTGCCAGCAGTCTTCGGCTTATGAACACTGAAGCTTTCTTT. V is TRBV6-1 and J is TRBJ1-1; no reliable D call. The germline gives CDR1 MNHNS, CDR2 SASEGT. The V gene lost 5 bases and the J gene lost 0 bases, with 10 bases spanning the gap. The CDR3 length is 14 residues.

About this clone itself: This sample also contains other DNA sequences that code for the same CDR3. V is TRBV18 and J is TRBJ2-2; D might be TRBD2 (5 bases). The CDR3 covers 14 residues. Trimming cost V 4 bases and J 2 bases, with 8 bases left between them. CDR1 KGHSH and CDR2 LQKENI come from the germline V gene. The CDR3 is CASSQGLNTGELFF. Written as DNA, the CDR3 is TGTGCCAGCTCACAAGGACTCAACACCGGGGAGCTGTTTTTT.

This clone showed up just once. This chain links TRBV4-1 with TRBJ2-6, with D unresolved. Deletions cut 0 bases from V and 2 bases from J, with 8 bases between. CDR1 is MGHRA and CDR2 is YSYEKL in the germline V gene. CDR3 length equals 16 residues. The CDR3 region is CASSQDVTAGANVLTF. The DNA of the CDR3 is TGCGCCAGCAGCCAAGATGTTACTGCTGGGGCCAACGTCCTGACTTTC.

V and J are TRBV7-9 and TRBJ2-1; 9 positions match TRBD2. The CDR3 runs 18 residues. Looked up from germline, CDR1 is SEHNR and CDR2 is FQNEAQ (reference sequence). The V gene end was trimmed by 3 bases and the J gene end by 4 bases; junction bases not matched to a gene: 13. The CDR3 loop is CASSFPAGGSDLYNEQFF. The CDR3 region has the DNA TGTGCCAGCAGCTTCCCAGCGGGAGGATCCGACCTATACAATGAGCAGTTCTTC.

The V gene is TRBV5-8, the J gene TRBJ1-2; D is ambiguous. Trimming removed 0 bases at V and 4 bases at J, with 13 bases between. CDR3 length: 15 residues. From germline, CDR1 is SGHTS and CDR2 YDEGEE. The DNA for the CDR3 is TGTGCCAGCAGCTTGGCCCCCCGTTCGGTCTATGGCTACACCTTC. Protein product: CASSLAPRSVYGYTF.

This clone was counted a single time. Within the sample, other DNA sequences also encode this same CDR3. J is TRBJ2-5 and V is TRBV27; 11 bases map to TRBD2. Germline CDR1 and CDR2: MNHEY and SMNVEV (reference sequence). The CDR3 is 15 residues long. The V gene end was trimmed by 6 bases and the J gene end by 5 bases; junction bases not matched to a gene: 8. The CDR3 nucleotides read TGTGCCAGCAGGCCCCTAGCGGGAGGAGGCGAGACCCAGTACTTC. Translation gives CASRPLAGGGETQYF.